This TCR beta chain derives from a study of cytotoxic CD8 clonotypes in ibrutinib-treated CLL. Per the germline V gene, CDR1 is SGDLS and CDR2 is YYNGEE. This CDR3 spans 15 amino acids. V lost 0 bases and J lost 1, with 8 bases in between. Points on this clone: Its matching antigen is unknown.

Using immunoSEQ multiplex PCR, the repertoire was profiled, and TCRdb retains in-frame clones only, with some absent. The sample has over 110,000 clones; less than 95% are singletons. Findings and limits, study-wide: Sustained-remission and progressing patients had unequal sampling times.

Cryopreserved PBMCs supplied approximately 2 micrograms of genomic DNA for TCR beta libraries. The sequence was obtained from a human donor with chronic lymphocytic leukemia. This chain connects TRBV9 to TRBJ1-5; D gene uncertain. The sequencing used PBMCs, collected after 12 months of ibrutinib treatment. The CDR3 nucleotides read TGTGCCAGCAGCGTAGATGGAGGGAGCAATCAGCCCCAGCATTTT. Its protein product is CASSVDGGSNQPQHF. Full variable domain (remainder filled in from reference TRBV9 and TRBJ1-5): DSGVTQTPKHLITATGQRVTLRCSPRSGDLSVYWYQQSLDQGLQFLIQYYNGEERAKGNILERFSAQQFPDLHSELNLSSLELGDSALYFCASSVDGGSNQPQHFGDGTRLSIL.